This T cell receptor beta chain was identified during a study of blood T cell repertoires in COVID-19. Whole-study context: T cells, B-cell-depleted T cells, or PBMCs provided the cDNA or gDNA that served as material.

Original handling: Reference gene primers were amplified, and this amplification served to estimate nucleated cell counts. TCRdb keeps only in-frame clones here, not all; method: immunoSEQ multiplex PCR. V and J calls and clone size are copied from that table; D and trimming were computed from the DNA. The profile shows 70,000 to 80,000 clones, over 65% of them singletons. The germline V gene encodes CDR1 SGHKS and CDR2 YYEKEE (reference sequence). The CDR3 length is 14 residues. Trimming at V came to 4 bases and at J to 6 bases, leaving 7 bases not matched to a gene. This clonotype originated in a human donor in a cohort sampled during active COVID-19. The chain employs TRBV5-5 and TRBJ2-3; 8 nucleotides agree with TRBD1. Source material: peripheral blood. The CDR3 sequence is CASSPGTGLDTQYF. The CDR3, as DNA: TGTGCCAGCAGCCCAGGGACAGGCTTGGATACGCAGTATTTT.